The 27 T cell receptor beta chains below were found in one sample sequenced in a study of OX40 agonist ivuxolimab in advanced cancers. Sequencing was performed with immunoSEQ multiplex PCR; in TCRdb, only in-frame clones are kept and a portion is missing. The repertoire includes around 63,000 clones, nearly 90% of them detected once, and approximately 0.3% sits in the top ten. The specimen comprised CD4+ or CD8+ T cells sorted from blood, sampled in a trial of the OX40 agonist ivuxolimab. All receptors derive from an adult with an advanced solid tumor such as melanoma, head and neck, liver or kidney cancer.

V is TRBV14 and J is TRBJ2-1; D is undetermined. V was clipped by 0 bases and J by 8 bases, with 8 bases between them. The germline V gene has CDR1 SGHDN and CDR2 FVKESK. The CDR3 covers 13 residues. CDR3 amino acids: CASSQDPGYEQFF. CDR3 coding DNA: TGTGCCAGCAGCCAAGATCCGGGCTATGAGCAGTTCTTC. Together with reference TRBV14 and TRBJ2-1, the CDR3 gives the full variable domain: EAGVTQFPSHSVIEKGQTVTLRCDPISGHDNLYWYRRVMGKEIKFLLHFVKESKQDESGMPNNRFLAERTGGTYSTLKVQPAELEDSGVYFCASSQDPGYEQFFGPGTRLTVL.

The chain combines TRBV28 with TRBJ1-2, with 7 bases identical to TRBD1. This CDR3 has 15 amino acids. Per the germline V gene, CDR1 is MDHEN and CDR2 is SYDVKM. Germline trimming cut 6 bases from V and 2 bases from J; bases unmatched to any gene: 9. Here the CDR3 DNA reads TGTGCCAGCAGCGCCGGGACAGCCTCGAACTATGGCTACACCTTC. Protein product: CASSAGTASNYGYTF.

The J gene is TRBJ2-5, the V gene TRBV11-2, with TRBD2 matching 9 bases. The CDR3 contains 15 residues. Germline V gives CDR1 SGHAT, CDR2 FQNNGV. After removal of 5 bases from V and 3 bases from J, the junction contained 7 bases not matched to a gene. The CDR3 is CASSPSRGGEETQYF. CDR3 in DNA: TGTGCCAGCAGCCCCTCCCGCGGGGGGGAAGAGACCCAGTACTTC. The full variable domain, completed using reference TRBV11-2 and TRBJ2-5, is EAGVAQSPRYKIIEKRQSVAFWCNPISGHATLYWYQQILGQGPKLLIQFQNNGVVDDSQLPKDRFSAERLKGVDSTLKIQPAKLEDSAVYLCASSPSRGGEETQYFGPGTRLLVL.

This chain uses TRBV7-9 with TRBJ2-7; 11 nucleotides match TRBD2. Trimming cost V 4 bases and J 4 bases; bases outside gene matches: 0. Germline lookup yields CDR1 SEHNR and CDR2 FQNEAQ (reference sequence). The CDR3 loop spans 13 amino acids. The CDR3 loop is CASSSSGRYEQYF. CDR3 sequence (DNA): TGTGCCAGCAGCTCTAGCGGGAGGTACGAGCAGTACTTC.

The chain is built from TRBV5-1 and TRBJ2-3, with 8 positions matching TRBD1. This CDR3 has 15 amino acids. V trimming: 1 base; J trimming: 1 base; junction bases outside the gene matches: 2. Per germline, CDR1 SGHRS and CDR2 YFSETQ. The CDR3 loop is CASSLQGQGTDTQYF. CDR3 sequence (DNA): TGCGCCAGCAGCTTGCAGGGACAGGGCACAGATACGCAGTATTTT.

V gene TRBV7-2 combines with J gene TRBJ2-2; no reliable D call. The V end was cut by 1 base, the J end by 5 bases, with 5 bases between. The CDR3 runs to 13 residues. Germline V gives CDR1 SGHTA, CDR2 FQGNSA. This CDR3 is CASSLGGTGELFF. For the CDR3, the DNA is TGTGCCAGCAGCTTAGGGGGAACCGGGGAGCTGTTTTTT.

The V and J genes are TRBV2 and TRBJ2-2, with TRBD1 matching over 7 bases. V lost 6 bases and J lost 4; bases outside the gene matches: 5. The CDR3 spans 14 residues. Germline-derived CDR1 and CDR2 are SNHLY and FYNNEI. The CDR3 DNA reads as TGTGCCAGCAGACCGGGACAGTTCACCGGGGAGCTGTTTTTT. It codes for CASRPGQFTGELFF.

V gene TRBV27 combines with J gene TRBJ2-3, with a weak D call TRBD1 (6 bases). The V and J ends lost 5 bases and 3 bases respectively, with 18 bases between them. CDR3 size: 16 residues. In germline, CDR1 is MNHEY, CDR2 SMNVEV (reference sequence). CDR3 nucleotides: TGTGCCAGCAGTCCCTATGGCCTGGACAGTACAGATACGCAGTATTTT. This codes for CASSPYGLDSTDTQYF.

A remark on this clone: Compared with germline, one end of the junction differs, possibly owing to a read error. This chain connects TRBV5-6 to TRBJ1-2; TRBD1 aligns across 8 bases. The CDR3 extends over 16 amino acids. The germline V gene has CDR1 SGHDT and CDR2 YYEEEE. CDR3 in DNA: TGTGTCAGCAGCTTGTACGAGGACAGGGCTCACTATGGCTACACCTTC. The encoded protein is CVSSLYEDRAHYGYTF.

The CDR3 sequence: CASSLSPQVTDTQYF. DNA of the CDR3: TGTGCCAGCAGCTTAAGCCCTCAGGTCACAGATACGCAGTATTTT. V usage is TRBV7-2 and J usage is TRBJ2-3; D not resolved. The CDR3 totals 15 residues. V shed 2 bases and J shed 2 bases, with 11 bases lying between them. The germline CDR1 and CDR2 sequences are SGHTA and FQGNSA.

CDR3 DNA: TGCGCCAGCAGCCAGACACTAGCCTTTTCACCCCTCCACTTT. Its translation is CASSQTLAFSPLHF. The chain recombines TRBV4-1 with TRBJ1-6; no firm D call. The V and J ends lost 3 bases and 9 bases respectively, with 12 bases between them. Germline V gene lookup returns CDR1 MGHRA and CDR2 YSYEKL. The CDR3 runs 14 residues.

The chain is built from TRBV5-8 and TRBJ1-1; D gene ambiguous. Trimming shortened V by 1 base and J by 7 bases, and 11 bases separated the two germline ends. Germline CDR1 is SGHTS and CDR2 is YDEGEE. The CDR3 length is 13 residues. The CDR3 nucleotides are TGTGCCAGCAGCTTGTTGTCAAGGGTTGAAGCTTTCTTT. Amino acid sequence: CASSLLSRVEAFF.

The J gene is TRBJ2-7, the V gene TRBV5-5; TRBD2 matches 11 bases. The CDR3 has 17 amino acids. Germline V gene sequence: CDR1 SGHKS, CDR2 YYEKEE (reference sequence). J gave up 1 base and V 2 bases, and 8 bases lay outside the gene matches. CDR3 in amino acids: CASSFTSGSFSSYEQYF. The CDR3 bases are TGTGCCAGCAGCTTTACTAGCGGGAGTTTTAGTTCCTACGAGCAGTACTTC.

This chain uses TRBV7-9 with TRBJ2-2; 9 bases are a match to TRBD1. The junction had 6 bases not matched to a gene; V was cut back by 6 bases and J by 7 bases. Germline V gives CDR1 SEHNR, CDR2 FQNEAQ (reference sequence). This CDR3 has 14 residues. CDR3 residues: CASSTQGAGGELFF. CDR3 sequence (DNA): TGTGCCAGCAGTACACAGGGGGCAGGCGGGGAGCTGTTTTTT.

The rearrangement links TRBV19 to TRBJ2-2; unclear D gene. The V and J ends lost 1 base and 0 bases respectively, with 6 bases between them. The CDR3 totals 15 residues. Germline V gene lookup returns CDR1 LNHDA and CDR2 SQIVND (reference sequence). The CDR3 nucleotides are TGTGCCAGTAGTATAGCGGGCCCGAACACCGGGGAGCTGTTTTTT. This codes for CASSIAGPNTGELFF.

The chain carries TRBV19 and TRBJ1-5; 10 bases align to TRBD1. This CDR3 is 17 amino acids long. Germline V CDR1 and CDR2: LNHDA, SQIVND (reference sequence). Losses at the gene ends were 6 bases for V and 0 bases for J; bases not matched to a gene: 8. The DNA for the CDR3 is TGTGCCAGTAGCAAGGGACAGGGGCGCCGTAGCAATCAGCCCCAGCATTTT. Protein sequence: CASSKGQGRRSNQPQHF.

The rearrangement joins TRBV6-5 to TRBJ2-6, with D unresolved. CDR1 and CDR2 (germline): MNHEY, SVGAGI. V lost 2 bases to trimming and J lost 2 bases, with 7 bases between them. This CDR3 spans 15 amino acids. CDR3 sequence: CASSYGVTGANVLTF. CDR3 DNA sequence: TGTGCCAGCAGTTACGGGGTGACTGGGGCCAACGTCCTGACTTTC.

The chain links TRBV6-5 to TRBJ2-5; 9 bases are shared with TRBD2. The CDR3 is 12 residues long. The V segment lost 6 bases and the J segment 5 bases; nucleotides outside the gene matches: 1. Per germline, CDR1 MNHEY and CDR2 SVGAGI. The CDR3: CASRSGGETQYF. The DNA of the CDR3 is TGTGCCAGCAGGAGCGGGGGGGAGACCCAGTACTTC.

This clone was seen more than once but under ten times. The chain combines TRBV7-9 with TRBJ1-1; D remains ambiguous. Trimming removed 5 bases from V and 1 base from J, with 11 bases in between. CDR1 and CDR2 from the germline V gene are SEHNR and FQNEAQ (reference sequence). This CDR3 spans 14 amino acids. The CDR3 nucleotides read TGTGCCAGCAGCCCCCTTACCCAGAACACTGAAGCTTTCTTT. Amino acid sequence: CASSPLTQNTEAFF.

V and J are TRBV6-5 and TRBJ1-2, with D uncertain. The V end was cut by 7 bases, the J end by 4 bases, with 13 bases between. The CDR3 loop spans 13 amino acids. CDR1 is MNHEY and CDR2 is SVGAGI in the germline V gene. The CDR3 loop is CASTYKGSYGYTF. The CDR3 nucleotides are TGTGCCAGCACGTATAAGGGTTCCTATGGCTACACCTTC.

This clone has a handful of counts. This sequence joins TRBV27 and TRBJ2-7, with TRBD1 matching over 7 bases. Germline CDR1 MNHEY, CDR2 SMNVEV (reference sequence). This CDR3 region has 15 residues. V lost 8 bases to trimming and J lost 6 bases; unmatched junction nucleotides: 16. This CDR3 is CASGIDRAPSAEQYF. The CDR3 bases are TGTGCCAGCGGGATCGACAGGGCTCCATCCGCCGAGCAGTACTTC.

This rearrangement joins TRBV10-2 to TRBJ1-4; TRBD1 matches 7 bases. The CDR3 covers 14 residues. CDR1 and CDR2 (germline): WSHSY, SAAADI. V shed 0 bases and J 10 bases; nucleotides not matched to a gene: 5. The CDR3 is CASSESGTVGKLFF. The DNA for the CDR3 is TGCGCCAGCAGTGAGTCGGGGACAGTCGGAAAACTGTTTTTT.

The CDR3 spells CASSPGGGGGSYNEQFF. In nucleotides, the CDR3 is TGTGCCAGCAGCCCCGGGGGAGGAGGGGGCTCCTACAATGAGCAGTTCTTC. V is TRBV5-4 and J is TRBJ2-1; the D call may be TRBD1 or TRBD2 (6 bases each). The V gene lost 4 bases and the J gene lost 0 bases, with 17 bases spanning the gap. Germline V gives CDR1 SGHNT, CDR2 YYREEE (reference sequence). This CDR3 region has 17 residues.

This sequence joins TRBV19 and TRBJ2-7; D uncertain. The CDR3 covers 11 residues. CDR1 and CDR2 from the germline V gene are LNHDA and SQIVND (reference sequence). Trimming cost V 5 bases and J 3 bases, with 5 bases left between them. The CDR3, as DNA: TGTGCCAGTAGTGATTTCTACGAGCAGTACTTC. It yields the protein CASSDFYEQYF.

In DNA, the CDR3 is TGCAGCGGTGACGAACTTGGAACCCAGTACTTC. This encodes CSGDELGTQYF. The V and J genes are TRBV29-1 and TRBJ2-5; D gene unclear. The CDR3 runs to 11 residues. V was clipped by 7 bases and J by 8 bases, with 14 bases between them. Germline lookup yields CDR1 SQVTM and CDR2 ANQGSEA.

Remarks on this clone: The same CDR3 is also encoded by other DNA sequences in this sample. The CDR3 DNA reads as TGTGCCAGCAGCCTGACCACCTCCTACAATGAGCAGTTCTTC. Protein sequence: CASSLTTSYNEQFF. The V call is TRBV7-2, the J call TRBJ2-1; D not resolved. The ends were cut back, 5 bases at V and 0 bases at J, with 8 bases in the middle. The CDR3 spans 14 residues. CDR1 is SGHTA, CDR2 FQGNSA, per germline. Complete variable domain (other parts from reference TRBV7-2 and TRBJ2-1): GAGVSQSPSNKVTEKGKDVELRCDPISGHTALYWYRQSLGQGLEFLIYFQGNSAPDKSGLPSDRFSAERTGGSVSTLTIQRTQQEDSAVYLCASSLTTSYNEQFFGPGTRLTVL.

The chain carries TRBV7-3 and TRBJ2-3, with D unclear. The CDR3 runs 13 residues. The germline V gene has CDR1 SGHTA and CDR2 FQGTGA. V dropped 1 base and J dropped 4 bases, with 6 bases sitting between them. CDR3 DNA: TGTGCCAGCAGCTTAATATTGGCAGATACGCAGTATTTT. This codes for CASSLILADTQYF.